Sequencing of this TCR beta chain was carried out in a study of T cell responses to AZD1222 COVID-19 vaccine (dated by TCRdb to the early 2020s). A note on the overall study: TCR sequencing was performed for 233 trial participants, of whom about 210 were given two doses of AZD1222 and around 25 were given two doses of MenACWY control vaccine. Trial participants were enrolled by age into subgroups of 18-55, 56-69 and 70-plus years, and around 140, 26 and 57 TCR-sequenced participants, respectively, were included in these subgroups. Broader findings and caveats from the paper: Participants were mostly white British, with more females than males. The authors suggested clonal diversity may have been underestimated. Conclusions about previously exposed vaccinees are limited, since just six or seven AZD1222 recipients were seropositive for SARS-CoV-2 at baseline. The 56-69-year group was small, and its depth increase did not reach significance, likely because of low power. After two AZD1222 doses, both the breadth and the depth of spike-specific TCRs were significantly higher than at day 0 and than in MenACWY recipients. No day 14 peak-response samples were available, so repertoires were characterized only after the peak T cell response. Vaccine-associated CD4 TCRs spanned the whole spike protein, with dominant responses in regions 160-218 and 743-854. Reportedly, close to half of the unique spike-specific TCRs recognized epitopes lying outside the regions that are mutated in the B.1.351 and B.1.1.7 variants.

As regards this clone: This clone's antigen is unknown. The sample holds no much larger clone one base away, and base qualities are not on file.

According to the study, the label for this sample's time point signals: baseline before first vaccination. Interpreted using the paper, the treatment or condition label stands for: meningococcal conjugate vaccine given as trial control. Vaccinee samples were obtained from the UK trials COV001 and COV002, which included a single-blind randomized controlled phase 2/3 trial of AZD1222 (ChAdOx1 nCoV-19) in healthy adults. Trial participant PBMC samples were collected at day 0 and day 28 after the second dose for TCRbeta chain sequencing. The CDR3 regions of human TCRbeta chains were analyzed by immunosequencing. On the authors' methods: Repertoire TCRs were matched against a reference library of SARS-CoV-2-specific TCRs generated with the MIRA antigen-specificity platform. Breadth meant the fraction of unique TCRs that were SARS-CoV-2-associated, whereas depth meant the fraction of total T cells that were SARS-CoV-2-associated. Using the MIRA data, each spike-specific TCR was mapped to the spike region that the TCR reacts to and placed in a CD4 or CD8 class. Log10-transformed breadth and depth values were compared by one-way ANOVA with Sidak's multiple comparisons tests. What TCRdb holds here is the immuneACCESS table cut down to in-frame rearrangements. Part of the clones is not present; checked against another copy, under half of the missing clones reflect an unresolved V gene, and the others are unexplained. V and J calls and clone size are copied from that table; D and trimming were computed from the DNA. Within this sample are about 120,000 clones, with roughly 88% of them counted one time only. The biggest ten clones account for 3.9% of the sample.

V loses 11 bases, J loses 8 bases, and the germline ends lie 15 bases apart. Measured from the cysteine to the phenylalanine, the CDR3 is 11 residues long. The retained sequence is limited to the CDR3, 33 bases, with the frame set at the first base. The germline V gene (reference sequence) provides CDR1 SEHNR and CDR2 FQNEAQ. Recombination joined TRBV7-9 with TRBJ1-2; TRBD1 is a weak D gene call, 5 bases matching. This sequence was found in an adult in good health. Specimen: peripheral blood, collected on day 0 of MenACWY control vaccination. CDR3 region: CAAREEGGYTF. The DNA sequence is as follows: TGTGCCGCCCGGGAGGAGGGGGGCTACACCTTC.